These 5 T cell receptor beta chains share one sample of origin, sequenced in a study of blood T cell repertoires in COVID-19. Using immunoSEQ multiplex PCR, the repertoire was profiled, and TCRdb retains in-frame clones only, with some absent. The sample lists roughly 570,000 clones; about 89% were seen once. The sequencing sample was made of peripheral blood. The receptors stem from a woman aged 50 to 60 with COVID-19, enrolled during active disease.

The chain couples TRBV27 to TRBJ2-1, with D possibly being TRBD1 (5 bases). V lost 2 bases and J 7 bases, leaving 6 bases between the germline ends. In germline, CDR1 is MNHEY, CDR2 SMNVEV (reference sequence). This CDR3 has 12 amino acids. The CDR3 loop reads CASSLAGNEQFF. Written as DNA, the CDR3 is TGTGCCAGCAGTTTAGCAGGGAATGAGCAGTTCTTC.

Here the CDR3 DNA reads TGTGCCAGCAGCCAGGTCGGGAGGGGGCAATACGAGCAGTACTTC. Translating gives CASSQVGRGQYEQYF. The V gene is TRBV6-6, the J gene TRBJ2-7, with a weak D call TRBD2 (8 bases). Per the germline V gene, CDR1 is MNHNY and CDR2 is SVGAGI (reference sequence). The CDR3 runs to 15 residues. Trimming took off 6 bases at V and 4 bases at J, with 19 bases between the two ends.

This chain joins TRBV2 and TRBJ1-5; possibly TRBD1 for D (5 bases). Per germline, CDR1 SNHLY and CDR2 FYNNEI. V shed 3 bases and J shed 5 bases, with 17 bases lying between them. CDR3 length equals 16 residues. CDR3 DNA: TGTGCCAGCAGTGAGGGGAAGGGGAATCTTGATCAGCCCCAGCATTTT. This encodes CASSEGKGNLDQPQHF. Full variable domain (rest looked up from reference TRBV2 and TRBJ1-5): EPEVTQTPSHQVTQMGQEVILRCVPISNHLYFYWYRQILGQKVEFLVSFYNNEISEKSEIFDDQFSVERPDGSNFTLKIRSTKLEDSAMYFCASSEGKGNLDQPQHFGDGTRLSIL.

The chain employs TRBV6-5 and TRBJ1-4; D may be TRBD1 (6 bases). V gave up 10 bases and J gave up 3 bases, with 12 bases separating them. CDR1 MNHEY and CDR2 SVGAGI come from the germline V gene. The CDR3 runs to 13 residues. The CDR3 nucleotides are TGTGCCACCTACAGGGCTTCTAATGAAAAACTGTTTTTT. Protein sequence: CATYRASNEKLFF.

The chain employs TRBV2 and TRBJ2-2; 8 bases are shared with TRBD1. Trimming at V came to 7 bases and at J to 6 bases, leaving 7 bases not matched to a gene. Germline CDR1 and CDR2: SNHLY and FYNNEI. CDR3 length: 14 residues. Written as DNA, the CDR3 is TGTGCCAGCACCCCGCAGGGGGCGCCCGGGGAGCTGTTTTTT. It is translated as CASTPQGAPGELFF.